Listed below are T cell receptor beta chains from one sample, sequenced in a study of blood T cells in healthy people across ages. Via MiXCR, TCRdb re-called the 5' RACE reads, giving one row per CDR3 protein. The sample yields about 1.4 million distinct CDR3 sequences, approximately 59% seen once. The source material was blood. The receptors derive from a man younger than 35 in good health. The CDR3 runs from the conserved cysteine through the conserved F or W. A D gene is named only where the DNA matches it firmly. Not all rows give a size; the values are once, few, many and, for expanded clones, a class.

d_call j_call v_call clone_size cdr3_aa cdr3_nt
NA TRBJ2-3 TRBV4-1 few CASSHPDAIGDTQYF TGCGCCAGCAGCCACCCTGATGCTATAGGGGATACGCAGTATTTT
TRBD1 TRBJ2-3 TRBV6-1 few CASSRTGTYPDTQYF TGTGCCAGCAGTCGGACAGGTACTTACCCAGATACGCAGTATTTT
NA TRBJ2-1 TRBV6-5 NA CASRDRKDEQFF TGTGCCAGCAGGGACCGAAAGGATGAGCAGTTCTTC
TRBD2 TRBJ2-4 TRBV3-1 NA CASSQEGGGGLNIQYF TGTGCCAGCAGCCAAGAGGGTGGGGGGGGGTTGAACATTCAGTACTTC
NA TRBJ2-7 TRBV15 NA CATSRVAYNEQYF TGTGCCACCAGCAGAGTGGCCTACAATGAGCAGTACTTC
NA TRBJ1-2 TRBV14 NA CASSPPGQLYGYTF TGTGCCAGCAGCCCCCCCGGACAGCTCTATGGCTACACCTTC
NA TRBJ2-1 TRBV9 NA CASSTRDLHNEQFF TGTGCCAGTAGCACCCGGGACTTACACAATGAGCAGTTCTTC
TRBD2 TRBJ2-1 TRBV6-5 NA CASSYTGGSANEQFF TGTGCCAGCAGTTACACGGGAGGTTCGGCAAATGAGCAGTTCTTC
TRBD1 TRBJ1-6 TRBV6-5 NA CASRSDRASNSPLHF TGTGCCAGCAGGAGTGACAGGGCGTCTAATTCACCCCTCCACTTT
NA TRBJ2-7 TRBV24-1 NA CATEQGNEQYF TGTGCCACTGAACAGGGCAATGAGCAGTACTTC
NA TRBJ1-6 TRBV20-1 few CSVASSYNSPLHF TGCAGTGTCGCAAGCTCCTATAATTCACCCCTCCACTTT
NA TRBJ1-1 TRBV6-5 NA CASSYSRGGPRAFF TGTGCCAGCAGTTACTCGAGAGGGGGTCCACGTGCTTTCTTT
NA TRBJ2-3 TRBV20-1 NA CSATPGTSTDTQYF TGCAGTGCAACCCCCGGGACTAGCACAGATACGCAGTATTTT
NA TRBJ1-5 TRBV20-1 NA CSARDREGAQPQHF TGCAGTGCTAGAGATCGTGAGGGAGCTCAGCCCCAGCATTTT
TRBD1 TRBJ1-2 TRBV4-1 many CASSHARTGAASGYTF TGCGCCAGCAGCCACGCTCGAACAGGGGCCGCCTCTGGCTACACCTTC
NA TRBJ2-7 TRBV27 NA CASSLSAQGLEQYF TGTGCCAGCAGTTTATCGGCACAGGGACTCGAGCAGTACTTC
NA TRBJ1-2 TRBV12-3/TRBV12-4 NA CASSFSGTPGGYTF TGTGCCAGCAGTTTCTCAGGGACCCCAGGGGGCTACACCTTC
NA TRBJ1-4 TRBV7-2 NA CASSPFLTGSGEKLFF TGTGCCAGCAGCCCGTTCCTTACAGGGAGCGGTGAAAAACTGTTTTTT
NA TRBJ2-3 TRBV12-5 NA CASGFGIASTDTQYF TGTGCTAGTGGTTTCGGGATTGCTAGCACAGATACGCAGTATTTT